What follows are 25 T cell receptor beta chains derived from one specimen sequenced in a study of graft-versus-host responses after intestinal transplantation. Their antigens remain unidentified. The repertoire was sequenced with immunoSEQ multiplex PCR; TCRdb's copy has only in-frame clones and lacks some. Among roughly 120,000 clones listed, just over 90% were seen once. Sequenced here: unstimulated CD8+ T cells sorted from spleen or lymph node cells, sampled before intestinal transplant. The receptors were gathered from a human donor who received an intestinal transplant.

The chain combines TRBV7-2 with TRBJ1-1; D is unresolved. V lost 2 bases and J lost 1, with 11 bases in between. Germline V lookup: CDR1 SGHTA, CDR2 FQGNSA. This CDR3 comprises 15 residues. The CDR3 DNA is TGTGCCAGCAGCTTAATCTCGCCACCGAACACTGAAGCTTTCTTT. Protein product: CASSLISPPNTEAFF. The full variable domain, with the rest looked up from reference TRBV7-2 and TRBJ1-1, is GAGVSQSPSNKVTEKGKDVELRCDPISGHTALYWYRQSLGQGLEFLIYFQGNSAPDKSGLPSDRFSAERTGGSVSTLTIQRTQQEDSAVYLCASSLISPPNTEAFFGQGTRLTVV.

This clone was recorded a few times. This CDR3 reads CASSFQGAHEQYF. Here the CDR3 DNA reads TGTGCCAGTAGTTTTCAGGGGGCCCACGAGCAGTACTTC. V is TRBV19 and J is TRBJ2-7, with TRBD1 matching 8 bases. The junction had 5 bases not matched to a gene; V was cut back by 5 bases and J by 5 bases. The CDR3 length is 13 residues. CDR1 is LNHDA and CDR2 is SQIVND in the germline V gene (reference sequence).

This rearrangement joins TRBV30 to TRBJ2-1; 10 nucleotides match TRBD2. Per the germline V gene, CDR1 is GTSNPN and CDR2 is SVGIG (reference sequence). This CDR3 is 14 amino acids long. J was trimmed by 4 bases and V by 4 bases; bases with no gene match: 4. The CDR3 is CAWMTSGLYNEQFF. The DNA of the CDR3 is TGTGCCTGGATGACTAGCGGGCTTTACAATGAGCAGTTCTTC.

The chain uses TRBV21-1 and TRBJ2-1. TRBV21-1 is noted as a pseudogene. This CDR3 contains 11 residues. CDR3 sequence reads: CASSPYDEQFF. Written as DNA, the CDR3 is TGTGCCAGCAGCCCGTACGATGAGCAGTTCTTC.

The chain recombines TRBV6-5 with TRBJ1-1; D possibly corresponds to TRBD1 (5 bases). Germline-derived CDR1 and CDR2 are MNHEY and SVGAGI. V lost 2 bases to trimming and J lost 1 base, with 14 bases between them. The CDR3 totals 16 residues. The CDR3 here is CASSYKPGNPNTEAFF. The CDR3 DNA reads TGTGCCAGCAGTTACAAGCCAGGGAATCCGAACACTGAAGCTTTCTTT.

This rearrangement joins TRBV18 to TRBJ2-5, with 10 bases matching TRBD2. Looked up from germline, CDR1 is KGHSH and CDR2 is LQKENI. The CDR3 consists of 16 residues. V shed 6 bases and J 5 bases; nucleotides not matched to a gene: 12. For the CDR3, the DNA is TGTGCCAGCTCCTCGGGCCTAGCGGGAGTGAGGGAGACCCAGTACTTC. Amino acids: CASSSGLAGVRETQYF.

This chain joins TRBV5-1 and TRBJ2-7; the D is unclear. This CDR3 comprises 13 residues. V lost 0 bases to trimming and J lost 6 bases, with 10 bases between them. The germline gives CDR1 SGHRS, CDR2 YFSETQ. CDR3 DNA sequence: TGCGCCAGCAGCTTGGACAGTAGTCGCGAGCAGTACTTC. Protein product: CASSLDSSREQYF.

The chain links TRBV19 to TRBJ2-1; D might be TRBD2 (5 bases). V was clipped by 6 bases and J by 6 bases, with 12 bases between them. The germline gives CDR1 LNHDA, CDR2 SQIVND (reference sequence). The CDR3 loop spans 13 amino acids. CDR3 amino acids: CASSRAAGNEQFF. The CDR3 DNA sequence: TGTGCCAGTAGCCGTGCGGCGGGCAATGAGCAGTTCTTC.

A word on this clone: At one end the junction does not follow the germline gene, possibly because of a read error. CDR3 in amino acids: CASSRWLGKLAAGGDF. The CDR3, as DNA: TGCGCCAGCAGCCGTTGGCTAGGAAAGCTTGCGGCGGGGGGGGACTTC. The chain links TRBV4-1 to TRBJ2-7; 9 bases line up with TRBD2. There are 16 residues in the CDR3. CDR1 and CDR2 from the germline V gene are MGHRA and YSYEKL.

The chain uses TRBV27 and TRBJ1-1, with D possibly matching TRBD1 (5 bases). Per the germline V gene, CDR1 is MNHEY and CDR2 is SMNVEV (reference sequence). V shed 4 bases and J shed 4 bases, with 10 bases lying between them. This CDR3 contains 13 residues. The CDR3 DNA reads TGTGCCAGCAGTTACCAAAGGGGCACTGAAGCTTTCTTT. This encodes CASSYQRGTEAFF.

This clone has only one observation. This rearrangement joins TRBV19 to TRBJ1-5; D is undetermined. The germline V gene encodes CDR1 LNHDA and CDR2 SQIVND (reference sequence). V was cut by 1 base and J by 10 bases, with 8 bases left in between. The length of the CDR3 is 12 residues. The CDR3 sequence: CASSIGAIPQHF. For the CDR3, the DNA is TGTGCCAGTAGTATAGGGGCCATACCCCAGCATTTT.

The rearrangement joins TRBV7-9 to TRBJ2-1; a weak D match, TRBD2 (5 bases). V shed 0 bases and J shed 8 bases, with 23 bases lying between them. The CDR3 covers 18 residues. Germline CDR1 and CDR2: SEHNR and FQNEAQ (reference sequence). CDR3 nucleotide sequence: TGTGCCAGCAGCTTAGCCCTAGCCGGAAGCGGTCGGGGATATGAGCAGTTCTTC. Its translation: CASSLALAGSGRGYEQFF.

This chain uses TRBV9 with TRBJ2-4; the match to TRBD1 covers 7 bases. V lost 0 bases and J lost 7; bases outside the gene matches: 1. The germline CDR1 and CDR2 sequences are SGDLS and YYNGEE. The length of the CDR3 is 13 residues. The CDR3: CASSVGQGNIQYF. The CDR3 region has the DNA TGTGCCAGCAGCGTAGGACAGGGTAACATTCAGTACTTC.

V usage is TRBV5-1 and J usage is TRBJ2-2; 8 positions agree with TRBD1. This CDR3 spans 15 amino acids. Germline assignment: CDR1 SGHRS and CDR2 YFSETQ. Trimming cost V 2 bases and J 3 bases; bases outside gene matches: 3. The DNA for the CDR3 is TGCGCCAGCAGCTTCGGGACAGGTCACACCGGGGAGCTGTTTTTT. It codes for CASSFGTGHTGELFF.

V and J are TRBV27 and TRBJ1-5, with D uncertain. Trimming took off 5 bases at V and 0 bases at J, with 8 bases between the two ends. The germline CDR1 and CDR2 sequences are MNHEY and SMNVEV (reference sequence). The CDR3 sequence is 14 residues long. CDR3 sequence (DNA): TGTGCCAGCAGTGAGGGCTTTAGCAATCAGCCCCAGCATTTT. This codes for CASSEGFSNQPQHF.

The V and J genes are TRBV11-2 and TRBJ2-7; D gene unclear. CDR1 and CDR2 (germline): SGHAT, FQNNGV. The CDR3 extends over 14 amino acids. V lost 1 base to trimming and J lost 2 bases, with 9 bases between them. The CDR3 region is CASSLGKPPYEQYF. As DNA, the CDR3 is TGTGCCAGCAGCTTAGGCAAGCCACCCTACGAGCAGTACTTC.

CDR3 in amino acids: CASSLRSPGPGYEQYF. For the CDR3, the DNA is TGTGCCAGCAGTTTACGAAGTCCTGGCCCAGGTTACGAGCAGTACTTC. The rearrangement uses TRBV27 and TRBJ2-7; D is uncertain. Germline V gives CDR1 MNHEY, CDR2 SMNVEV (reference sequence). This CDR3 has 16 residues. Deletions cut 2 bases from V and 4 bases from J, with 18 bases between.

The chain uses TRBV5-1 and TRBJ2-1, with 7 bases lining up with TRBD2. The V segment lost 1 base and the J segment 4 bases; nucleotides outside the gene matches: 2. The CDR3 runs 14 residues. The V gene's germline CDR1 is SGHRS and CDR2 YFSETQ. The CDR3 region has the DNA TGCGCCAGCAGCTTGAGGGACTATTACAATGAGCAGTTCTTC. Translating gives CASSLRDYYNEQFF.

The J gene is TRBJ2-5, the V gene TRBV18; TRBD1 matches at 7 bases. The closer fit of TRBJ2-7 to the DNA end suggests the J call may be wrong. The germline CDR1 and CDR2 sequences are KGHSH and LQKENI. The CDR3 consists of 14 residues. The CDR3 is CASSPWDSPYEQYF. CDR3 in DNA: TGTGCCAGCTCACCATGGGACAGCCCCTACGAGCAGTACTTC.

J is TRBJ1-3 and V is TRBV7-8; TRBD1 might be the D (6 bases). CDR1 is SGHVS and CDR2 is FQNEAQ in the germline V gene. V lost 7 bases to trimming and J lost 1 base, with 11 bases between them. The CDR3 loop spans 14 amino acids. Here the CDR3 DNA reads TGTGCCAGCACCATAGGGGGATCTGGAAACACCATATATTTT. Translating it yields CASTIGGSGNTIYF.

The chain combines TRBV5-1 with TRBJ2-6; TRBD1 aligns across 8 bases. Per germline, CDR1 SGHRS and CDR2 YFSETQ. CDR3 length: 23 residues. V dropped 4 bases and J dropped 0; count of bases not matched to a gene: 24. CDR3 loop: CASSLFPLYGTGILSSGANVLTF. For the CDR3, the DNA is TGCGCCAGCAGCCTTTTTCCCCTATACGGGACAGGAATCTTAAGCTCTGGGGCCAACGTCCTGACTTTC.

J is TRBJ1-3 and V is TRBV30; weak D call: TRBD1 (6 bases). CDR1 and CDR2 from the germline V gene are GTSNPN and SVGIG (reference sequence). Deletions cut 2 bases from V and 8 bases from J, with 19 bases between. The CDR3 covers 15 residues. DNA for the CDR3: TGTGCCTGGAGTCCTACAGGGATGAGGGGAGACACCATATATTTT. It encodes CAWSPTGMRGDTIYF. The variable domain in full, completed from reference TRBV30 and TRBJ1-3, reads SQTIHQWPATLVQPVGSPLSLECTVEGTSNPNLYWYRQAAGRGLQLLFYSVGIGQISSEVPQNLSASRPQDRQFILSSKKLLLSDSGFYLCAWSPTGMRGDTIYFGEGSWLTVV.

This rearrangement joins TRBV5-6 to TRBJ1-1; D is unresolved. The CDR3 sequence is 12 residues long. Per germline, CDR1 SGHDT and CDR2 YYEEEE. Trimming cost V 2 bases and J 3 bases, with 5 bases left between them. CDR3 residues: CASSFLDTEAFF. The CDR3 DNA reads as TGTGCCAGCAGCTTTCTTGACACTGAAGCTTTCTTT.

The CDR3 loop reads CASRKGAYEQYF. The CDR3 region has the DNA TGTGCCAGCAGAAAGGGGGCTTACGAGCAGTACTTC. The chain carries TRBV27 and TRBJ2-7, with 7 bases that match TRBD1. V was clipped by 6 bases and J by 4 bases; unmatched bases: 3. CDR1 MNHEY and CDR2 SMNVEV come from the germline V gene (reference sequence). CDR3 length: 12 residues.

The J gene is TRBJ2-7, the V gene TRBV13; D is unresolved. With 0 bases removed from V and 5 bases from J, the gap between germline ends came to 8 bases. The CDR3 has 13 residues. The germline gives CDR1 PRHDT, CDR2 FYEKMQ (reference sequence). CDR3 protein: CASSLGHSNEQYF. The CDR3, as DNA: TGTGCCAGCAGCTTAGGTCACAGTAACGAGCAGTACTTC.